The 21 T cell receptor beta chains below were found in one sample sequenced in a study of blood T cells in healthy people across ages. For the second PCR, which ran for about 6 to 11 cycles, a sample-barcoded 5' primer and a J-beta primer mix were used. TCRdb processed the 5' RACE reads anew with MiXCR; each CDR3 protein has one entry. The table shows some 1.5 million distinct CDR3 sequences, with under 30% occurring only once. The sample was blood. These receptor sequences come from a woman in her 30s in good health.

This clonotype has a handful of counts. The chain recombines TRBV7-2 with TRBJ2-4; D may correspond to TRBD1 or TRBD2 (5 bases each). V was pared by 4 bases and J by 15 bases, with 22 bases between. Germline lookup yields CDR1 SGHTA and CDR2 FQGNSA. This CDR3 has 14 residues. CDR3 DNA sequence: TGTGCCAGCAGCTCGCGCCGGGGCGGCAACGAGCGGTACTTC. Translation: CASSSRRGGNERYF.

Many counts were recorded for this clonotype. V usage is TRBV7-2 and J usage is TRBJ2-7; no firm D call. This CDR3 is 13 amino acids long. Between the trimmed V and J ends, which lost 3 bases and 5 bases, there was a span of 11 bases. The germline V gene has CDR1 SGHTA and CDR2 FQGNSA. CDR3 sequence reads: CASSFTVPNEQYF. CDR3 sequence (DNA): TGTGCCAGCAGCTTTACCGTACCCAACGAGCAGTACTTC.

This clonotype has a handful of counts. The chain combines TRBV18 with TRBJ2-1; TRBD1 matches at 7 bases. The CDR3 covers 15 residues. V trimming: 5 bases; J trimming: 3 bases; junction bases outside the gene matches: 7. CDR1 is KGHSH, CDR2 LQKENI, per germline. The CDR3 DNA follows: TGTGCCAGCTCAACAGGGGCACCGGTCTACAATGAGCAGTTCTTC. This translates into CASSTGAPVYNEQFF. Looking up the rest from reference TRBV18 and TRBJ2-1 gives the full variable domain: NAGVMQNPRHLVRRRGQEARLRCSPMKGHSHVYWYRQLPEEGLKFMVYLQKENIIDESGMPKERFSAEFPKEGPSILRIQQVVRGDSAAYFCASSTGAPVYNEQFFGPGTRLTVL.

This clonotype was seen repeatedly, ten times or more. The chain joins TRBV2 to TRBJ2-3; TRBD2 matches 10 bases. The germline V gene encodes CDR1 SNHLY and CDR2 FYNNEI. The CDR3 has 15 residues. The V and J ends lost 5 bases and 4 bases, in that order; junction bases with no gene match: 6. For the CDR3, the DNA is TGTGCCAGCAGTCCCCGGACTAGCGGCGCAGATACGCAGTATTTT. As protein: CASSPRTSGADTQYF.

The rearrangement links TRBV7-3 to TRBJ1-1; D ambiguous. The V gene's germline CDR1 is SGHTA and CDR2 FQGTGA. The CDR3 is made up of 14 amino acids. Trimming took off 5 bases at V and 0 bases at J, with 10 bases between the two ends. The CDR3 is CASSPAVVNTEAFF. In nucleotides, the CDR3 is TGTGCCAGCAGCCCTGCGGTGGTGAACACTGAAGCTTTCTTT.

CDR3: CASSRGTGENQPQHF. Here the CDR3 DNA reads TGTGCCAGCAGTCGAGGGACAGGGGAAAATCAGCCCCAGCATTTT. The chain employs TRBV2 and TRBJ1-5, with TRBD1 matching over 10 bases. Trimming at V came to 5 bases and at J to 4 bases, leaving 5 bases not matched to a gene. The CDR3 contains 15 residues. Germline CDR1 and CDR2: SNHLY and FYNNEI.

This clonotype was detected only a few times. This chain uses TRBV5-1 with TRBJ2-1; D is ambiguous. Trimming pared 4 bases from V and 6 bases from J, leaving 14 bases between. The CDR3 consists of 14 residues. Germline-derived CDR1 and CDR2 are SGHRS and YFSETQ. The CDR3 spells CASSPTVALNEQFF. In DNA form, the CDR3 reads TGCGCCAGCAGCCCGACCGTCGCCCTCAATGAGCAGTTCTTC.

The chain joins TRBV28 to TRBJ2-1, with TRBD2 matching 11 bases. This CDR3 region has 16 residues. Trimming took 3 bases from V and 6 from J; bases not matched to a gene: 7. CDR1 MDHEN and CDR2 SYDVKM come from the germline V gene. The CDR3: CASSFRPSGGFNEQFF. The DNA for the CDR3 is TGTGCCAGCAGTTTCCGACCTAGCGGGGGGTTCAATGAGCAGTTCTTC.

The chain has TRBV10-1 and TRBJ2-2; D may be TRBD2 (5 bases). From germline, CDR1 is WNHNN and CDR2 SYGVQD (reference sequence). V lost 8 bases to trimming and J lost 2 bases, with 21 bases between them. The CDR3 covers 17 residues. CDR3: CASRLVGSSRNTGELFF. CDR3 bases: TGCGCCAGCCGTTTGGTGGGGAGCTCCAGAAACACCGGGGAGCTGTTTTTT.

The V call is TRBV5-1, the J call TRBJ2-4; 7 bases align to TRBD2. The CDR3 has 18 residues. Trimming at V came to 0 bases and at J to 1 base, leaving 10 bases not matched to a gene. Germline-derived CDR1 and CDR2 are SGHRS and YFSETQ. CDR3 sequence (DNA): TGCGCCAGCAGCTTGGCCGGGGGGACCGGGGTGGCCAAAAACATTCAGTACTTC. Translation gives CASSLAGGTGVAKNIQYF.

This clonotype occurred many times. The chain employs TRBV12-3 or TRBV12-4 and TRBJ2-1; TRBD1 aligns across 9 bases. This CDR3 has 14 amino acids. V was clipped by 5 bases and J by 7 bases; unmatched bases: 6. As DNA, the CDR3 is TGTGCCAGCAGTCTAATCGGGACAGGGAATGAGCAGTTCTTC. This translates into CASSLIGTGNEQFF.

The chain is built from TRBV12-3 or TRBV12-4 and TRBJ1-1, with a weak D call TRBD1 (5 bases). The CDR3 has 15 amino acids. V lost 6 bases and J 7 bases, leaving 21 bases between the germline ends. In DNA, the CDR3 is TGTGCCAGCAGCCCTAGCTCCGCCGGGACCGGTGAAGCTTTCTTT. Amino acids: CASSPSSAGTGEAFF.

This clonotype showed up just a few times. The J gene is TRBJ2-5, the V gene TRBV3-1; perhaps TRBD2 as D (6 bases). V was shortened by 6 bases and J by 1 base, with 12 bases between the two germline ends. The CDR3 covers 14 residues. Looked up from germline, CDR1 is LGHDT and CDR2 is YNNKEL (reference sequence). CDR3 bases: TGTGCCAGCAGGGGCCGGGACTCCCAAGAGACCCAGTACTTC. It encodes CASRGRDSQETQYF.

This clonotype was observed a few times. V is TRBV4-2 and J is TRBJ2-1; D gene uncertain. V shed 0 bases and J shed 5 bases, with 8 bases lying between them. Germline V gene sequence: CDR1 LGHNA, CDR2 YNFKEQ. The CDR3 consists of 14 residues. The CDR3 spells CASSQEPGNNEQFF. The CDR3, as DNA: TGTGCCAGCAGCCAAGAACCTGGAAACAATGAGCAGTTCTTC.

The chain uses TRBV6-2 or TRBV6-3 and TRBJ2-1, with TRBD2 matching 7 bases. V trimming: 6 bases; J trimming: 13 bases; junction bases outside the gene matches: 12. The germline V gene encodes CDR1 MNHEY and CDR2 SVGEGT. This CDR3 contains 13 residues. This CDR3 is CASSPGTINLQFF. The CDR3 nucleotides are TGTGCCAGCAGCCCCGGGACTATAAATCTCCAGTTCTTC.

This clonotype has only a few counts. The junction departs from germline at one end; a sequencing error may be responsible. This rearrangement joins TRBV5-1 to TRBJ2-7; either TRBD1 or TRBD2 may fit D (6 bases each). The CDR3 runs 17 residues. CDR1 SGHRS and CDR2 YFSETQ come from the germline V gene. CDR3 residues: CARSLPGGDLLAYEQYF. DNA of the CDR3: TGCGCCAGGAGCTTACCCGGGGGCGACTTGTTAGCCTACGAGCAGTACTTC.

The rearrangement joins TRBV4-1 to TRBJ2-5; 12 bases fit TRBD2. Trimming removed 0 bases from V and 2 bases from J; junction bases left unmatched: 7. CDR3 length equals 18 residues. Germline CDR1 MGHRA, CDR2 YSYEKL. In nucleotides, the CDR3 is TGCGCCAGCAGCCAAGATCGCCCGCTAGCGGGGGGGCAAGAGACCCAGTACTTC. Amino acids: CASSQDRPLAGGQETQYF.

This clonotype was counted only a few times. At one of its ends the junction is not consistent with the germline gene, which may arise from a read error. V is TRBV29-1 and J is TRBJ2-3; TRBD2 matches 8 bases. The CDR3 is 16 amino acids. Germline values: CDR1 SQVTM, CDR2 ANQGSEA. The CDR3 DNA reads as TGCAGCGTTGAAGCCTACAGGACTAGCTCGTCGGATACACAGTATTTT. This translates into CSVEAYRTSSSDTQYF.

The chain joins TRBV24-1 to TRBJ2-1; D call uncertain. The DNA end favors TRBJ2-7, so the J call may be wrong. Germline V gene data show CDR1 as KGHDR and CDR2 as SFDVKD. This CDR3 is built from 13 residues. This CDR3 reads CATSDVDYNEQYF. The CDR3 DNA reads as TGTGCCACCAGTGATGTAGATTACAATGAGCAGTACTTC.

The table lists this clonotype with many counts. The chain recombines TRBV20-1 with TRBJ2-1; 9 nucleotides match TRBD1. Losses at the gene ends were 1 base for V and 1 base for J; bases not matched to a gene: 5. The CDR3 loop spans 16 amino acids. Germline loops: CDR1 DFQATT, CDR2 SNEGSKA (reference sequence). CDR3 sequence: CSARGWTGDSYNEQFF. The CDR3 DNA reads TGCAGTGCTAGAGGCTGGACAGGGGATTCCTACAATGAGCAGTTCTTC.

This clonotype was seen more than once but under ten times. CDR3 sequence reads: CASSSSGEKLFF. Written as DNA, the CDR3 is TGTGCCAGCAGTTCAAGCGGTGAAAAACTGTTTTTT. The V call is TRBV12-3 or TRBV12-4, the J call TRBJ1-4; D call uncertain. The V gene lost 4 bases and the J gene lost 7 bases, with 7 bases spanning the gap. The CDR3 is made up of 12 amino acids.